The following is a T cell receptor beta chain sequence with its context. What it binds is unknown. The sample comes from a study of shared clonotypes between healthy human individuals. Points from the study as a whole: Compared with memory subsets, naive subsets generally had larger estimated richness. Clonotypes not shared had lower generation probabilities than those common to all four donors.

The deep-level immunoSEQ assay was used. Per the authors' pipeline: As immunoSEQ supplied junction-only sequences (without quality scores), filtering differed. TCRdb's table, derived via immunoSEQ multiplex PCR, lists solely in-frame clones and lacks some. That table is the source of V, J and clone size, and D and trimming were worked out from the DNA. This sample yields a few hundred thousand clones, of which 96% are seen a single time; about 0.32% belongs to the top ten. CDR3 length: 15 amino acids. Germline-derived CDR1 and CDR2 are MDHEN and SYDVKM. J gave up 2 bases and V 2 bases, and 3 bases lay outside the gene matches.

The chain is built from TRBV28 and TRBJ1-5; TRBD1 aligns across 7 bases. This clonotype was sampled from a man in his thirties or forties in good health. The sequencing input was memory CD8+ T cells sorted from blood. Subset denoted: CD45RO+ cells pooled with CCR7-negative TemRA cells. CDR3 sequence: CASSLTGEGNQPQHF. DNA for the CDR3: TGTGCCAGCAGTTTAACAGGGGAGGGCAATCAGCCCCAGCATTTT. The variable domain in full, with the rest retrieved from reference TRBV28 and TRBJ1-5, is DVKVTQSSRYLVKRTGEKVFLECVQDMDHENMFWYRQDPGLGLRLIYFSYDVKMKEKGDIPEGYSVSREKKERFSLILESASTNQTSMYLCASSLTGEGNQPQHFGDGTRLSIL.